The source of this TCR beta chain is a study of identical twins. The CDR3 is 16 amino acids. Germline-derived CDR1 and CDR2 are SGDLS and YYNGEE. With 1 base clipped from V and 2 bases from J, the junction kept 5 bases outside the gene matches. Unique molecular identifiers were present on the cDNA, which also gained a universal primer site by template switching. TCRdb passed the 5' RACE reads through MiXCR, listing each CDR3 protein once. This sample carries approximately 550,000 distinct CDR3 sequences, 20% to 25% of them seen once, and the ten largest clones take 0.48%. The same specimen was also included in a second study, on yellow fever vaccine responses in identical twins.

The source of this sequence is a woman aged 18-29 years in good health. The chain carries TRBV9 and TRBJ2-3; 9 bases map to TRBD2. Sequenced sample: CD4+ T cells sorted from blood. The CDR3 loop is CASSVLAGATTDTQYF. Here the CDR3 DNA reads TGTGCCAGCAGCGTATTAGCGGGAGCAACCACAGATACGCAGTATTTT.